This T cell receptor beta chain stems from a study of T cell repertoires in cytomegalovirus infection. Whole-study results and caveats: HLA-C-restricted CMV clonotypes gave the most frequent clonotype in two of eight donors.

TCRdb used MiXCR to reprocess the reads, holding one entry per CDR3 protein. The sample includes 200,000 to 300,000 distinct CDR3 sequences, over 9% seen only once; the top ten take approximately 1.8%. The germline CDR1 and CDR2 sequences are SGHVS and FQNEAQ. Trimming pared 3 bases from V and 3 bases from J, leaving 9 bases between. This CDR3 contains 13 residues. This clonotype was found many times. No antigen is known for it. This chain joins TRBV7-8 and TRBJ2-7; either TRBD1 or TRBD2 may supply D (5 bases each). Sequencing used PBMCs. The sequence was collected from a human donor in good health (CMV status not recorded). Some clones in this sample may be carry-over from other donors' samples. The CDR3 is CASSLRDRYEQYF. In nucleotides, the CDR3 is TGTGCCAGCAGCTTGAGGGACCGCTACGAGCAGTACTTC.